The sequence of this T cell receptor beta chain was determined in a study of tissue T cells after allogeneic stem cell transplantation. As to this clone: The gene symbols are mouse symbols. The read stops 1 residue short of the end of the CDR3; the missing end is completed from the germline J gene.

The time point: mouse harvest day 14 after allogeneic transplant. Mouse grafts combined 10^7 T-cell-depleted bone marrow cells with 10^6 splenic CD5+ T cells. Method: immunoSEQ multiplex PCR; TCRdb's copy keeps in-frame clones and lacks some. Altogether 2,000 or so clones are present, 35% to 45% being singletons, with the ten largest covering around a sixth. Looked up from germline, CDR1 is KGHPV and CDR2 is FQNQEV (reference sequence). Deletions cut 6 bases from V and 1 base from J, with 6 bases between. The length of the CDR3 is 12 residues. Sequencing was performed on gut tissue. This clonotype was sampled from a female BALB/c mouse given C57BL/6 T cells with graft-versus-host disease after an allogeneic hematopoietic cell transplant. The rearrangement joins TRBV26 to TRBJ1-1; tentatively, D is TRBD1 (5 bases). This CDR3 reads CASRDKNTEVFF. The DNA read from the CDR3 is TGTGCCAGCAGGGACAAAAACACAGAAGTCTTC.